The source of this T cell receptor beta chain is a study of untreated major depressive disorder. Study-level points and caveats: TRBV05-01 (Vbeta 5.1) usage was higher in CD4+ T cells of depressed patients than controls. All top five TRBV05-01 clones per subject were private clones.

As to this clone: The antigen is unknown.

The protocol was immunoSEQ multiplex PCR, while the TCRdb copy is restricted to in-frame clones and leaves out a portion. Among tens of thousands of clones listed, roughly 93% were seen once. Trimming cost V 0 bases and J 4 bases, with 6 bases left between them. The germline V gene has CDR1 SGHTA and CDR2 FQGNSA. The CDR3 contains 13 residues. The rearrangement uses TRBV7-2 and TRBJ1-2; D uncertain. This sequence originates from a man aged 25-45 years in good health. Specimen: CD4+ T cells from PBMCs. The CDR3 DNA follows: TGTGCCAGCAGCTTAGCAAAGGGCTATGGCTACACCTTC. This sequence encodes CASSLAKGYGYTF.